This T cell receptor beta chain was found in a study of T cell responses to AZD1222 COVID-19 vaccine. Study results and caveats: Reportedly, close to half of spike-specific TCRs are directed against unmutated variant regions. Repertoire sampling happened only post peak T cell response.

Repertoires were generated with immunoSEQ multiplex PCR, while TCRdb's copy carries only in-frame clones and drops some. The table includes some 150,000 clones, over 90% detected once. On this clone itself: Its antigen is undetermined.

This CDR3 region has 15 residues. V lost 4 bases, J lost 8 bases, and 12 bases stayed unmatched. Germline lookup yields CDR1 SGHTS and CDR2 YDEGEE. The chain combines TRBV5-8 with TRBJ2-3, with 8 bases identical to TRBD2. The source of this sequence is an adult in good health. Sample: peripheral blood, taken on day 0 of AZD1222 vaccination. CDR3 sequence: CASSPGGAGAPTQYF. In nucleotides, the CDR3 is TGTGCCAGCAGCCCTGGGGGAGCGGGAGCTCCTACGCAGTATTTT.